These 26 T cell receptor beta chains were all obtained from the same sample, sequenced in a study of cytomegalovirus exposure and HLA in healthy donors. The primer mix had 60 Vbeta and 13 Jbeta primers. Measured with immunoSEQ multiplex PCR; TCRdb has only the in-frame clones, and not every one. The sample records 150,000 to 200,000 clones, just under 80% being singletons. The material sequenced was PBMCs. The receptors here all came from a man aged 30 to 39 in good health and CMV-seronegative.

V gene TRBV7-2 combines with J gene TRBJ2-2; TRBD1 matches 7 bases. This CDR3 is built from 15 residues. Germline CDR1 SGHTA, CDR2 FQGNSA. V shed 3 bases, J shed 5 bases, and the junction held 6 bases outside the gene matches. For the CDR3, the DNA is TGTGCCAGCAGCTTGGACATGACAGGGACCGGGGAGCTGTTTTTT. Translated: CASSLDMTGTGELFF.

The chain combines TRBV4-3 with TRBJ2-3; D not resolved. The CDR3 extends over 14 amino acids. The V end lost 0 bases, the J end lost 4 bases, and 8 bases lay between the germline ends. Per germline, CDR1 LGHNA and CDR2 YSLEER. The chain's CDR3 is CASSQDGRADTQYF. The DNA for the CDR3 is TGCGCCAGCAGCCAAGATGGCCGGGCAGATACGCAGTATTTT.

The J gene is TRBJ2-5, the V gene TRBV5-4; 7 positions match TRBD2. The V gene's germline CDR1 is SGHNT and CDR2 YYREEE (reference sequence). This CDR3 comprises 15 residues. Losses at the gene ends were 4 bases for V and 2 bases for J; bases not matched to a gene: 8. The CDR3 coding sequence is TGTGCCAGCAGCCAACTAGCGCTGACACAAGAGACCCAGTACTTC. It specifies CASSQLALTQETQYF.

CDR3 sequence reads: CASSALGGSYEQYF. The CDR3 DNA is TGTGCCAGCAGCGCCCTGGGGGGTAGCTACGAGCAGTACTTC. This chain links TRBV7-9 with TRBJ2-7; D perhaps matches TRBD2 (6 bases). The CDR3 runs to 14 residues. Germline CDR1 reads SEHNR; CDR2 reads FQNEAQ (reference sequence). The V end was cut by 5 bases, the J end by 3 bases, with 14 bases between.

CDR3 in DNA: TGTGCCAGTAGACAGCAAGACAATCAGCCCCAGCATTTT. Its translation: CASRQQDNQPQHF. The chain has TRBV19 and TRBJ1-5; D remains unclear. The germline V gene encodes CDR1 LNHDA and CDR2 SQIVND (reference sequence). With 6 bases removed from V and 3 bases from J, the gap between germline ends came to 9 bases. The CDR3 has 13 amino acids. Looking up the rest from reference TRBV19 and TRBJ1-5 gives the full variable domain: DGGITQSPKYLFRKEGQNVTLSCEQNLNHDAMYWYRQDPGQGLRLIYYSQIVNDFQKGDIAEGYSVSREKKESFPLTVTSAQKNPTAFYLCASRQQDNQPQHFGDGTRLSIL.

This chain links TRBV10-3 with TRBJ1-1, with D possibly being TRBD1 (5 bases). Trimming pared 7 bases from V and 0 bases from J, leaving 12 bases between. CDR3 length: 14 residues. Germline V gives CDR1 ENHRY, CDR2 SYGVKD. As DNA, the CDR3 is TGTGCCATCAAAATTCAGGGCTTGAACACTGAAGCTTTCTTT. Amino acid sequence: CAIKIQGLNTEAFF.

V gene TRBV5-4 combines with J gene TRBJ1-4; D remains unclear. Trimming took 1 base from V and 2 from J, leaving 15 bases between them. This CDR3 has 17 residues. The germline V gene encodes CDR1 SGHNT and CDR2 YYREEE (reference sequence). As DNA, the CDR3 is TGTGCCAGCAGCTTGTACCGGAGAAGTAGTACTAATGAAAAACTGTTTTTT. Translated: CASSLYRRSSTNEKLFF.

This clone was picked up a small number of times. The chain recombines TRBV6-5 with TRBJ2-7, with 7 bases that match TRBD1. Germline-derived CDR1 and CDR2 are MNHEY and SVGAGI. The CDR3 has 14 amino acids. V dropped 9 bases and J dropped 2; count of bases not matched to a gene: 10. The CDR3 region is CASTTTGVPYEQYF. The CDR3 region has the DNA TGTGCCAGTACCACAACAGGGGTACCCTACGAGCAGTACTTC.

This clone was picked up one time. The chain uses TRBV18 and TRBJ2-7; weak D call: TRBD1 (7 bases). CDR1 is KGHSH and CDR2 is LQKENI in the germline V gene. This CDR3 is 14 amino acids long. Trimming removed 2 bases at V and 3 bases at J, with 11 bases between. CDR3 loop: CASSPSRGVYEQYF. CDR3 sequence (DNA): TGTGCCAGCTCACCATCCAGGGGGGTCTACGAGCAGTACTTC.

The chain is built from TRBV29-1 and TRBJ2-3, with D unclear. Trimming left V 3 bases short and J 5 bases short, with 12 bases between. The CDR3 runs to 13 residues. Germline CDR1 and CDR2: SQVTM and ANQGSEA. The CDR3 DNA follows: TGCAGCGTTGAGCTGACGGGTGGAGATACGCAGTATTTT. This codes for CSVELTGGDTQYF.

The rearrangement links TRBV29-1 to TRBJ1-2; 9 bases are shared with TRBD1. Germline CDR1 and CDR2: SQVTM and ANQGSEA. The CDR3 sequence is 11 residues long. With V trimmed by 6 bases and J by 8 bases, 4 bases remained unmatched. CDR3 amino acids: CSVPTGGGYTF. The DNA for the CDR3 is TGCAGCGTCCCGACAGGGGGAGGCTACACCTTC.

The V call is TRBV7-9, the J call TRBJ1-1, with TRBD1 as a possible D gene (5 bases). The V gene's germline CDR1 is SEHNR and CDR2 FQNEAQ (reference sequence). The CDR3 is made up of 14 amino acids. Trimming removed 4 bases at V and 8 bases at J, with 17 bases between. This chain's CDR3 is CASSSPVGGDEAFF. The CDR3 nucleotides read TGTGCCAGCAGCTCCCCCGTTGGGGGGGACGAAGCTTTCTTT.

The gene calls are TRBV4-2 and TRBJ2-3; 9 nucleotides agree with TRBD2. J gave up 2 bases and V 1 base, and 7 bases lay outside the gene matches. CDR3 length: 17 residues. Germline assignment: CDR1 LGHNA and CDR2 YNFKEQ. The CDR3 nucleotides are TGTGCCAGCAGCCAAGCGACTAGCGGAGCCAACACAGATACGCAGTATTTT. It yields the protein CASSQATSGANTDTQYF.

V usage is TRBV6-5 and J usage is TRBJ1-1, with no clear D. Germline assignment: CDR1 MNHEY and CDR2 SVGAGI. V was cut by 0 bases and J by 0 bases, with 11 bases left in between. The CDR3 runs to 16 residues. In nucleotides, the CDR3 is TGTGCCAGCAGTTACTCGAATCACGGGATGAACACTGAAGCTTTCTTT. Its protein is CASSYSNHGMNTEAFF.

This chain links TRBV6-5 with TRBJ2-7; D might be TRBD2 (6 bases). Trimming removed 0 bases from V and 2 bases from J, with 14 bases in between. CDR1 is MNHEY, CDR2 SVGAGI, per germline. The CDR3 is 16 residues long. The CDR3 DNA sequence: TGTGCCAGCAGTTACTCTTCCGGGACTTACACCTACGAGCAGTACTTC. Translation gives CASSYSSGTYTYEQYF.

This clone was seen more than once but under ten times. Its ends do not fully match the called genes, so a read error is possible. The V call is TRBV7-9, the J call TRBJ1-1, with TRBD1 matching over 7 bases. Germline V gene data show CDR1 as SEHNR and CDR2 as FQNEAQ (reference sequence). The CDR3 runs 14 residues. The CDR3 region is CASSLAEARDSKSF. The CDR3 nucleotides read TGTGCCAGCAGCTTAGCGGAGGCCCGGGACAGTAAATCCTTT. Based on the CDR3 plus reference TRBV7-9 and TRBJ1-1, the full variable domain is DTGVSQNPRHKITKRGQNVTFRCDPISEHNRLYWYRQTLGQGPEFLTYFQNEAQLEKSRLLSDRFSAERPKGSFSTLEIQRTEQGDSAMYLCASSLAEARDSKSFGQGTRLTVV.

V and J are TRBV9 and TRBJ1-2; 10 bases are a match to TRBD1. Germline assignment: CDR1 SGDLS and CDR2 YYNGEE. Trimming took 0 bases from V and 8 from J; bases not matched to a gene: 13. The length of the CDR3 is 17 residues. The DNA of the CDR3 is TGTGCCAGCAGCGTAGAAGGGACAGGGGCCATTCGTGGGGGCTACACCTTC. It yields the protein CASSVEGTGAIRGGYTF.

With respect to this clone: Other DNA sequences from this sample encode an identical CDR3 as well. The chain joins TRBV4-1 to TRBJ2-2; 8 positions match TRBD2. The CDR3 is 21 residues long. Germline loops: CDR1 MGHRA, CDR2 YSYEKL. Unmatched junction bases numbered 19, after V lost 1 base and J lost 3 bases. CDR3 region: CASSQAGTSGGAKRDTGELFF. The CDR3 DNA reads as TGCGCCAGCAGCCAAGCCGGGACTAGTGGGGGGGCCAAACGTGACACCGGGGAGCTGTTTTTT.

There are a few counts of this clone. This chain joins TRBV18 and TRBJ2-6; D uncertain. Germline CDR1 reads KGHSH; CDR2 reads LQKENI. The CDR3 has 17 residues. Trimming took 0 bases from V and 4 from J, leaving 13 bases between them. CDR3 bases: TGTGCCAGCTCACCACCCCATTCGGGTATCGGGGCCAACGTCCTGACTTTC. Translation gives CASSPPHSGIGANVLTF.

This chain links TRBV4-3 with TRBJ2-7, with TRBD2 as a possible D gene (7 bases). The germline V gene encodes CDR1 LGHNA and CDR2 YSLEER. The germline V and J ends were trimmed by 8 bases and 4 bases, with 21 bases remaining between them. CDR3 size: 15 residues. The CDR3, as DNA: TGCGCCAGCTCTTACTCTGGGGGGGGCAAATACGAGCAGTACTTC. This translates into CASSYSGGGKYEQYF.

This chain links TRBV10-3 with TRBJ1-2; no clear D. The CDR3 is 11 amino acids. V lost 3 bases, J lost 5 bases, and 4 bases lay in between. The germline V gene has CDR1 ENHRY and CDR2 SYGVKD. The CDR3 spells CAISDGYGYTF. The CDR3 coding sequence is TGTGCCATCAGTGACGGGTATGGCTACACCTTC.

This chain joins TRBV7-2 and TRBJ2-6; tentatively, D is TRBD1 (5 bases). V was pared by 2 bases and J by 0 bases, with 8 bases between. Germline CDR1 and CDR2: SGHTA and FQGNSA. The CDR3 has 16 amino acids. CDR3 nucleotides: TGTGCCAGCAGCTTACAGGGAACCTCTGGGGCCAACGTCCTGACTTTC. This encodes CASSLQGTSGANVLTF.

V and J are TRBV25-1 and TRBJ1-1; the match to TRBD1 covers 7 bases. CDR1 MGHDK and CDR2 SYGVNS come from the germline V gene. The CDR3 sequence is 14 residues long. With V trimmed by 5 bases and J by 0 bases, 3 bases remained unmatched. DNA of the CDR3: TGTGCCAGCAGTAAACAGGGGCTGAACACTGAAGCTTTCTTT. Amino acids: CASSKQGLNTEAFF.

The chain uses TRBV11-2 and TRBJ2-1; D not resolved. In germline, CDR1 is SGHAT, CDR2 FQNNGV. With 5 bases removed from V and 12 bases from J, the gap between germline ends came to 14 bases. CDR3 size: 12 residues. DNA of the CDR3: TGTGCCAGCAGCCGCGACCTAGTTGGGCAGTTCTTC. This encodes CASSRDLVGQFF.

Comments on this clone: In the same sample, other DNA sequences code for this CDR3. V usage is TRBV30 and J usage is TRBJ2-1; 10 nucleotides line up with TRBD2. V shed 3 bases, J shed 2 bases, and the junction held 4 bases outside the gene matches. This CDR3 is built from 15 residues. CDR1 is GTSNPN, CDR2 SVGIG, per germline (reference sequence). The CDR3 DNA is TGTGCCTGGAGAACCCTAGCGGGAGCCTACAATGAGCAGTTCTTC. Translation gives CAWRTLAGAYNEQFF.

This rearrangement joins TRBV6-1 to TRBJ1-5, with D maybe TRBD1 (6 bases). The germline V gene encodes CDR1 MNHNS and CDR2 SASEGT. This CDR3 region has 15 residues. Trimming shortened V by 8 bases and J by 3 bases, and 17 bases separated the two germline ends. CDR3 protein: CASRSGTGSNQPQHF. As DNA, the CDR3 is TGTGCCAGCCGGTCCGGTACAGGGTCCAATCAGCCCCAGCATTTT.